Each of the 27 T cell receptor beta chains below was sequenced from the same sample in a study of blood T cell repertoires in COVID-19. The data were produced by immunoSEQ multiplex PCR, yet TCRdb's version contains in-frame clones alone and is incomplete. The table has around 57,000 clones, about 87% seen once. The sample taken for sequencing was peripheral blood. The receptors come from a human donor with active COVID-19. The donor label of this sample is uncertain.

This clone appeared a few times. This chain connects TRBV29-1 to TRBJ2-7; 12 positions agree with TRBD1. The CDR3 has 13 amino acids. CDR1 and CDR2 from the germline V gene are SQVTM and ANQGSEA. The V and J ends lost 4 bases and 4 bases, in that order; junction bases with no gene match: 2. This CDR3 is CSVGDRGLYEQYF. The CDR3 DNA is TGCAGCGTTGGGGACAGGGGGCTTTACGAGCAGTACTTC.

A few counts support this clone. The chain couples TRBV7-2 to TRBJ2-7, with 10 bases identical to TRBD2. This CDR3 region has 15 residues. With 5 bases clipped from V and 3 bases from J, the junction kept 7 bases outside the gene matches. Germline-derived CDR1 and CDR2 are SGHTA and FQGNSA. The CDR3 reads CASSVTRTSGYEQYF. The DNA for the CDR3 is TGTGCCAGCAGCGTAACTAGGACTAGCGGCTACGAGCAGTACTTC.

J is TRBJ2-5 and V is TRBV3-1 (or the pseudogene TRBV3-2); 12 bases line up with TRBD1. The CDR3 spans 18 residues. Looked up from germline, CDR1 is LGHDT and CDR2 is YNNKEL (reference sequence). After removal of 0 bases from V and 4 bases from J, the junction contained 9 bases not matched to a gene. The CDR3 DNA follows: TGTGCCAGCAGCCAAGATCCCAAGGGACAGGGGGCGTCAGAGACCCAGTACTTC. It translates to CASSQDPKGQGASETQYF.

The CDR3 DNA sequence: TGCGCCAGCAGCGGAGAGACCGGGACAGTAGGCGAGCAGTACTTC. Translating it yields CASSGETGTVGEQYF. The chain uses TRBV4-1 and TRBJ2-7; 7 positions match TRBD1. J lost 6 bases, V lost 5 bases, and 13 bases had no gene match. In germline, CDR1 is MGHRA, CDR2 YSYEKL. This CDR3 spans 15 amino acids.

The V and J genes are TRBV4-1 and TRBJ1-4, with a tentative D call TRBD1 (5 bases). CDR3 length: 15 amino acids. Trimming removed 0 bases at V and 5 bases at J, with 10 bases between. Germline V lookup: CDR1 MGHRA, CDR2 YSYEKL. The CDR3 coding sequence is TGCGCCAGCAGCCAAGATGGCGGGGGGAATGAAAAACTGTTTTTT. It yields the protein CASSQDGGGNEKLFF.

The chain combines TRBV27 with TRBJ1-2, with TRBD1 identical over 9 bases. J was trimmed by 6 bases and V by 6 bases; bases with no gene match: 5. The CDR3 sequence is 13 residues long. The germline V gene has CDR1 MNHEY and CDR2 SMNVEV (reference sequence). The CDR3 nucleotides read TGTGCCAGCAGCCGGGGGACAGGGAATGGCTACACCTTC. It specifies CASSRGTGNGYTF.

V and J are TRBV10-3 and TRBJ2-1, with TRBD2 matching 10 bases. Germline CDR1 ENHRY, CDR2 SYGVKD. The CDR3 loop spans 14 amino acids. Trimming removed 4 bases from V and 4 bases from J; junction bases left unmatched: 1. The CDR3 nucleotides are TGTGCCATCAGTGGGACTAGCGGATACAATGAGCAGTTCTTC. Translating gives CAISGTSGYNEQFF.

V is TRBV5-1 and J is TRBJ2-1; TRBD2 aligns across 11 bases. This CDR3 is 16 amino acids long. The V and J ends lost 0 bases and 5 bases, in that order; junction bases with no gene match: 4. The germline V gene has CDR1 SGHRS and CDR2 YFSETQ. Here the CDR3 reads CASSLAGTSGHNEQFF. The CDR3 bases are TGCGCCAGCAGCTTGGCCGGGACTAGCGGACACAATGAGCAGTTCTTC. Together with reference TRBV5-1 and TRBJ2-1, the CDR3 gives the full variable domain: KAGVTQTPRYLIKTRGQQVTLSCSPISGHRSVSWYQQTPGQGLQFLFEYFSETQRNKGNFPGRFSGRQFSNSRSEMNVSTLELGDSALYLCASSLAGTSGHNEQFFGPGTRLTVL.

V is TRBV6-4 and J is TRBJ2-3; TRBD2 might be the D (5 bases). Germline-derived CDR1 and CDR2 are MRHNA and SNTAGT. This CDR3 region has 15 residues. Trimming pared 0 bases from V and 4 bases from J, leaving 11 bases between. The CDR3 is CASSDSGGRPDTQYF. The DNA for the CDR3 is TGTGCCAGCAGTGACTCTGGCGGGCGTCCAGATACGCAGTATTTT.

This clone was recorded only once. As DNA, the CDR3 is TGTGCCATCAGGGACGGGATAAGCTCCTACGAGCAGTACTTC. It encodes CAIRDGISSYEQYF. This chain connects TRBV10-3 to TRBJ2-7; weak D call: TRBD2 (5 bases). The ends were cut back, 6 bases at V and 0 bases at J, with 12 bases in the middle. Germline loops: CDR1 ENHRY, CDR2 SYGVKD. The CDR3 is 14 residues long.

The rearrangement uses TRBV10-2 and TRBJ2-2, with D possibly being TRBD1 (5 bases). The V end was cut by 0 bases, the J end by 7 bases, with 12 bases between. CDR3 length equals 15 residues. Per the germline V gene, CDR1 is WSHSY and CDR2 is SAAADI. DNA of the CDR3: TGCGCCAGCAGTGAGTCGGGCCAGGGCAACGGGGAGCTGTTTTTT. Its translation: CASSESGQGNGELFF.

This clone was observed a few times. The genes are TRBV4-3 and TRBJ2-3; 7 bases align to TRBD2. Germline loops: CDR1 LGHNA, CDR2 YSLEER. V trimming: 4 bases; J trimming: 1 base; junction bases outside the gene matches: 11. This CDR3 spans 17 amino acids. The CDR3 sequence is CASSRGASGTRTDTQYF. The CDR3 coding sequence is TGCGCCAGCAGCCGTGGGGCTAGCGGTACACGCACAGATACGCAGTATTTT.

The gene calls are TRBV19 and TRBJ1-5; TRBD1 is a possible D gene (5 bases). The CDR3 is 13 residues long. The V and J ends lost 6 bases and 4 bases respectively, with 10 bases between them. Germline CDR1 and CDR2: LNHDA and SQIVND (reference sequence). The CDR3 here is CASRQGLNQPQHF. The CDR3 DNA sequence: TGTGCCAGTAGGCAGGGCCTAAATCAGCCCCAGCATTTT. Using reference TRBV19 and TRBJ1-5 for the parts outside the CDR3, the full variable domain is DGGITQSPKYLFRKEGQNVTLSCEQNLNHDAMYWYRQDPGQGLRLIYYSQIVNDFQKGDIAEGYSVSREKKESFPLTVTSAQKNPTAFYLCASRQGLNQPQHFGDGTRLSIL.

J is TRBJ1-5 and V is TRBV24-1; 7 nucleotides line up with TRBD1. Germline values: CDR1 KGHDR, CDR2 SFDVKD. The V gene end was trimmed by 2 bases and the J gene end by 6 bases; junction bases not matched to a gene: 9. There are 16 residues in the CDR3. This CDR3 is CATSDSGQARVQPQHF. The CDR3 nucleotides are TGTGCCACCAGTGATTCCGGACAGGCCCGGGTTCAGCCCCAGCATTTT.

The chain links TRBV18 to TRBJ2-4; 8 positions agree with TRBD1. Per the germline V gene, CDR1 is KGHSH and CDR2 is LQKENI. This CDR3 spans 14 amino acids. Germline trimming cut 5 bases from V and 4 bases from J; bases unmatched to any gene: 4. The CDR3 sequence is CASSFRDRKNIQYF. CDR3 bases: TGTGCCAGCTCATTCCGGGACAGGAAAAACATTCAGTACTTC. Variable domain in full (rest from reference TRBV18 and TRBJ2-4): NAGVMQNPRHLVRRRGQEARLRCSPMKGHSHVYWYRQLPEEGLKFMVYLQKENIIDESGMPKERFSAEFPKEGPSILRIQQVVRGDSAAYFCASSFRDRKNIQYFGAGTRLSVL.

The chain joins TRBV6-5 to TRBJ2-7; 9 bases align to TRBD1. Looked up from germline, CDR1 is MNHEY and CDR2 is SVGAGI. The CDR3 is 16 residues long. With 0 bases clipped from V and 5 bases from J, the junction kept 8 bases outside the gene matches. CDR3: CASSYSSWDRVDEQYF. The CDR3 coding sequence is TGTGCCAGCAGTTACTCGAGCTGGGACAGGGTAGACGAGCAGTACTTC.

The chain couples TRBV11-2 to TRBJ2-7; 11 nucleotides match TRBD2. Germline V gene data show CDR1 as SGHAT and CDR2 as FQNNGV. The trim removed 5 bases at V and 2 bases at J, leaving 5 bases unmatched. The CDR3 covers 15 residues. CDR3 sequence reads: CASSKILAGAYEQYF. In nucleotides, the CDR3 is TGTGCCAGCAGCAAAATACTAGCGGGGGCCTACGAGCAGTACTTC.

V gene TRBV7-3 combines with J gene TRBJ2-2; 9 nucleotides match TRBD1. V was clipped by 2 bases and J by 3 bases; unmatched bases: 7. The germline V gene has CDR1 SGHTA and CDR2 FQGTGA. CDR3 length: 17 amino acids. CDR3 DNA: TGTGCCAGCAGCTTAGTAGCCGGACAGGGGTACACCGGGGAGCTGTTTTTT. Translating gives CASSLVAGQGYTGELFF.

The rearrangement links TRBV5-4 to TRBJ2-3, with TRBD1 identical over 8 bases. Unmatched junction bases numbered 8, after V lost 4 bases and J lost 4 bases. CDR3 length: 15 amino acids. Germline V CDR1 and CDR2: SGHNT, YYREEE (reference sequence). The CDR3 DNA reads TGTGCCAGCAGCCTCGACAGGGGAGCGGCAGATACGCAGTATTTT. This sequence encodes CASSLDRGAADTQYF.

This clone appeared once. The J gene is TRBJ2-3, the V gene TRBV11-2; a possible D gene is TRBD2 (6 bases). Trimming cost V 1 base and J 3 bases, with 14 bases left between them. CDR1 and CDR2 (germline): SGHAT, FQNNGV. The CDR3 totals 16 residues. CDR3: CASSLGTGLRTDTQYF. The CDR3 coding sequence is TGTGCCAGCAGCTTAGGGACCGGACTAAGGACAGATACGCAGTATTTT.

A note on this clone: The same CDR3 can be traced to other DNA sequences in this sample. The chain has TRBV18 and TRBJ2-3; D is unresolved. The CDR3 extends over 13 amino acids. V dropped 1 base and J dropped 3 bases, with 5 bases sitting between them. Germline V gene sequence: CDR1 KGHSH, CDR2 LQKENI. CDR3 coding DNA: TGTGCCAGCTCACCACGGGCAACAGATACGCAGTATTTT. It translates to CASSPRATDTQYF.

To note about this clone: Additional DNA sequences in this sample encode the identical CDR3. This chain joins TRBV27 and TRBJ2-7; perhaps TRBD1 as D (5 bases). This CDR3 spans 13 amino acids. CDR1 and CDR2 from the germline V gene are MNHEY and SMNVEV (reference sequence). Between the trimmed V and J ends, which lost 0 bases and 3 bases, there was a span of 6 bases. CDR3 sequence reads: CASSLSQGYEQYF. The CDR3, as DNA: TGTGCCAGCAGTTTATCCCAGGGCTACGAGCAGTACTTC.

This chain links TRBV5-1 with TRBJ2-5; perhaps TRBD2 as D (6 bases). CDR1 is SGHRS and CDR2 is YFSETQ in the germline V gene. The V gene lost 1 base and the J gene lost 1 base, with 11 bases spanning the gap. This CDR3 contains 15 residues. CDR3 protein: CASSLLGLSQETQYF. In nucleotides, the CDR3 is TGCGCCAGCAGCTTGTTGGGACTGAGCCAAGAGACCCAGTACTTC.

V gene TRBV4-1 combines with J gene TRBJ2-7, with TRBD1 matching 7 bases. CDR3 size: 16 residues. Per the germline V gene, CDR1 is MGHRA and CDR2 is YSYEKL. J lost 0 bases, V lost 4 bases, and 9 bases had no gene match. In DNA form, the CDR3 reads TGCGCCAGCAGCCTAAACCCCGGGACAGCCTCCTACGAGCAGTACTTC. It codes for CASSLNPGTASYEQYF.

The DNA of the CDR3 is TGTGCCAGCAGCTTCCCCAAGCGGGGTTCGTACGAGCAGTACTTC. Amino acid sequence: CASSFPKRGSYEQYF. This chain connects TRBV7-2 to TRBJ2-7, with 7 bases aligning to TRBD2. The germline gives CDR1 SGHTA, CDR2 FQGNSA. This CDR3 has 15 amino acids. V lost 3 bases and J lost 4; bases outside the gene matches: 9. Variable domain in full (rest from reference TRBV7-2 and TRBJ2-7): GAGVSQSPSNKVTEKGKDVELRCDPISGHTALYWYRQSLGQGLEFLIYFQGNSAPDKSGLPSDRFSAERTGGSVSTLTIQRTQQEDSAVYLCASSFPKRGSYEQYFGPGTRLTVT.

This chain links TRBV27 with TRBJ2-7; TRBD1 aligns across 7 bases. The CDR3 sequence is 13 residues long. The V gene's germline CDR1 is MNHEY and CDR2 SMNVEV (reference sequence). V gave up 8 bases and J gave up 2 bases; unmatched junction bases: 6. The CDR3 DNA reads as TGTGCCAGCTCTTTCAGGGGGACCTACGAGCAGTACTTC. Translated: CASSFRGTYEQYF.

V usage is TRBV3-1 (or the pseudogene TRBV3-2) and J usage is TRBJ2-1; TRBD2 matches 9 bases. The ends lost 1 base at V and 9 bases at J; junction bases unmatched: 4. This CDR3 region has 14 residues. Germline V CDR1 and CDR2: LGHDT, YNNKEL (reference sequence). CDR3: CASSQGLAGSEQFF. The CDR3 bases are TGTGCCAGCAGCCAAGGCCTAGCGGGGTCTGAGCAGTTCTTC.